This T cell receptor (beta chain) stems from a study of T-cell reconstitution after alpha-beta-depleted transplantation in children. The CDR3 spans 13 residues. The V and J ends lost 8 bases and 7 bases respectively, with 18 bases between them. Germline CDR1 reads SQVTM; CDR2 reads ANQGSEA. The TCRbeta library was prepared with unique molecular identifiers. One entry per CDR3 protein results from TCRdb running MiXCR on the PCR reads. The sample has 300,000 to 350,000 distinct CDR3 sequences, approximately 20% seen once. The sequences come from PBMCs, mostly from graft donor cells, collected 180 days after TCRalphabeta/CD19-depleted stem cell transplant. The TCR comes from a male patient younger than 18 who had a stem cell transplant for acute lymphoblastic leukemia, so the T cells may come from the graft donor. The V call is TRBV29-1, the J call TRBJ2-1; a possible D gene is TRBD2 (5 bases). DNA of the CDR3: TGCAGCCCGCGGACTTTCCTCCGAAATGAGCAGTTCTTC. Its protein product is CSPRTFLRNEQFF.